The 6 T cell receptor beta chains given below trace back to one sample, sequenced in a study of CD8+CD57+ T cells in acquired aplastic anemia. Using genomic DNA as the template, TCR beta VDJ and CDR3 profiling was carried out. TCRdb re-called the reads with MiXCR, one entry per CDR3 protein. Of over 150,000 distinct CDR3 sequences listed, approximately 44% are singletons. The specimen sequenced was sorted CD4+, CD8+, or CD8+CD57+ T cells (not recorded which) from PBMCs. These receptors were taken from a human donor in good health.

V usage is TRBV6-4 and J usage is TRBJ2-7, with TRBD2 as a possible D gene (7 bases). CDR3 length: 14 residues. Germline values: CDR1 MRHNA, CDR2 SNTAGT. V was trimmed by 4 bases and J by 7 bases, leaving 17 bases between them. CDR3 coding DNA: TGTGCCAGCAGTGTCTCGGGACACGGGGGGGAGCAGTACTTC. Translating it yields CASSVSGHGGEQYF.

This clonotype was counted ten times or more. The chain uses TRBV11-2 and TRBJ1-1; D unclear. The V and J ends lost 4 bases and 6 bases respectively, with 12 bases between them. Germline CDR1 is SGHAT and CDR2 is FQNNGV. The CDR3 loop spans 13 amino acids. CDR3 amino acids: CASSSLLSAEAFF. The CDR3 DNA reads TGTGCCAGCAGCTCCCTGTTAAGCGCTGAAGCTTTCTTT.

This clonotype was counted at least ten times. The rearrangement uses TRBV7-3 and TRBJ2-1; 7 bases match TRBD2. Losses at the gene ends were 1 base for V and 8 bases for J; bases not matched to a gene: 8. The germline gives CDR1 SGHTA, CDR2 FQGTGA. The CDR3 consists of 15 residues. In DNA form, the CDR3 reads TGTGCCAGCAGCTTAATAAGAAAGCGGGACTATGAGCAGTTCTTC. Encoded protein: CASSLIRKRDYEQFF.

The table lists this clonotype with many counts. This chain joins TRBV7-3 and TRBJ2-2, with 8 nucleotides matching TRBD2. The length of the CDR3 is 14 residues. With 4 bases clipped from V and 5 bases from J, the junction kept 3 bases outside the gene matches. Germline assignment: CDR1 SGHTA and CDR2 FQGTGA. The CDR3 DNA is TGTGCCAGCAGCTCCGGGGGGGGAACCGGGGAGCTGTTTTTT. Its translation is CASSSGGGTGELFF.

This clonotype showed up many times. V usage is TRBV27 and J usage is TRBJ2-3, with a tentative D call TRBD1 (5 bases). Germline V gene sequence: CDR1 MNHEY, CDR2 SMNVEV (reference sequence). Between the trimmed V and J ends, which lost 4 bases and 2 bases, there was a span of 13 bases. The CDR3 covers 15 residues. CDR3 in DNA: TGTGCCAGCAGTTGGACATATCGGCACACAGATACGCAGTATTTT. Its protein product is CASSWTYRHTDTQYF.

The table lists this clonotype with many counts. The CDR3 nucleotides read TGTGCCAGCAGTGAAAGGAGTAGTATGGGACAGGGGATAGATGGCTACACCTTC. It specifies CASSERSSMGQGIDGYTF. The rearrangement links TRBV2 to TRBJ1-2, with TRBD1 matching 10 bases. The germline V gene encodes CDR1 SNHLY and CDR2 FYNNEI. This CDR3 has 18 residues. With 2 bases clipped from V and 6 bases from J, the junction kept 15 bases outside the gene matches. Using reference TRBV2 and TRBJ1-2 for the parts outside the CDR3, the full variable domain is EPEVTQTPSHQVTQMGQEVILRCVPISNHLYFYWYRQILGQKVEFLVSFYNNEISEKSEIFDDQFSVERPDGSNFTLKIRSTKLEDSAMYFCASSERSSMGQGIDGYTFGSGTRLTVV.